This entry concerns a single T cell receptor (beta chain). Its antigen is still unknown. The sample comes from a study of T cells in Graves' hyperthyroidism and ophthalmopathy. Study-level background: Peripheral blood was drawn at first diagnosis, prior to all treatment.

The PBMCs studied were ones that came from around 10 ml fresh peripheral blood. Study-wide results and limits: Also found in blood were most expanded thyroid clonotypes above 0.001.

Template material for amplifying TCR beta CDR3 regions consisted of RNA transcripts. RT-PCR in the first round (using the HTBI primer set) targeted the TCR CDR3. Using its own MiXCR run on the multiplex PCR reads, TCRdb lists one record per CDR3 protein. Of 500,000 to 650,000 distinct CDR3 sequences listed, about 20% were seen once; the top ten hold 45% to 50%. The CDR3 spans 13 residues. Germline V gene data show CDR1 as SSHAT and CDR2 as FNYEAQ (reference sequence). This chain connects TRBV7-7 to TRBJ2-5; TRBD1 aligns across 10 bases. Sequencing was done on a sample of blood. This clonotype was obtained from a man in his forties with Graves' ophthalmopathy. The CDR3 loop is CASGTGDQETQYF. In nucleotides, the CDR3 is TGTGCTAGTGGGACAGGGGACCAAGAGACCCAGTACTTC. The complete variable domain, with remaining parts taken from reference TRBV7-7 and TRBJ2-5, reads GAGVSQSPRYKVTKRGQDVTLRCDPISSHATLYWYQQALGQGPEFLTYFNYEAQPDKSGLPSDRFSAERPEGSISTLTIQRTEQRDSAMYRCASGTGDQETQYFGPGTRLLVL.